The clone carrying this T cell receptor beta chain was counted at least ten times. Its antigen is currently unknown. These data originate in a study of Graves' ophthalmopathy and Graves' hyperthyroidism. RNA transcripts yielded amplified TCR beta CDR3 regions. An opening RT-PCR round employed HTBI primers and preceded a second-round multiplex PCR. TCRdb passed the multiplex PCR reads through MiXCR, listing each CDR3 protein once. The data show 300,000 to 400,000 distinct CDR3 sequences, with 17% seen just once and around 2.4% held by the top ten. If patients had other autoimmune diseases, uncontrolled infections, pregnancy or lactation, they were excluded. PBMCs were obtained from roughly 9.4 ml of fresh peripheral blood. Germline CDR1 reads DFQATT; CDR2 reads SNEGSKA (reference sequence). The CDR3 extends over 13 amino acids. V dropped 0 bases and J dropped 7; count of bases not matched to a gene: 5.

Study-wide points: Most thyroid clonotypes expanded beyond 0.001 frequency were also found in blood. Prediction of ophthalmopathy progression reached roughly 70% sensitivity and around 72% specificity.

The TCR originated in an adult woman with stable Graves' hyperthyroidism. The sample consisted of peripheral blood. The V call is TRBV20-1, the J call TRBJ2-5; 7 bases agree with TRBD2. The CDR3 sequence is CSARDRLAGTQYF. The CDR3 region has the DNA TGCAGTGCTAGAGACCGACTAGCTGGGACCCAGTACTTC.